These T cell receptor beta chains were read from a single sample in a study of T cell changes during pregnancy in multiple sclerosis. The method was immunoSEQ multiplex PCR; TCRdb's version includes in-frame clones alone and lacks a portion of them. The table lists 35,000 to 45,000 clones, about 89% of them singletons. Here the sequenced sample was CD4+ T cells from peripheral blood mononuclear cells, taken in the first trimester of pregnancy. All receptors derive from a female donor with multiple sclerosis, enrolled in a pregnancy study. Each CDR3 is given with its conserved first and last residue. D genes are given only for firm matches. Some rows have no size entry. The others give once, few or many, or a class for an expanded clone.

CDR3 DNA: TGTGCCAGCACCCAACTTCATGGGACAGGGGAGGGCGAGCAGTACTTC
CDR3 protein: CASTQLHGTGEGEQYF
clone size: once
V gene: TRBV6-6
D gene: TRBD1
J gene: TRBJ2-7

CDR3 DNA: TGTGCCTGGACTCTCGGACAACTCTACAATGAGCAGTTCTTC
CDR3 protein: CAWTLGQLYNEQFF
clone size: .
V gene: TRBV30
D gene: .
J gene: TRBJ2-1

CDR3 DNA: TGTGCCTGGAGTTGGGAGGGGAGGAATCAGCCCCAGCATTTT
CDR3 protein: CAWSWEGRNQPQHF
clone size: .
V gene: TRBV30
D gene: .
J gene: TRBJ1-5

CDR3 DNA: TGTGCCAGCAGACACAGGGCAGTGGGGAATGAGCAGTTCTTC
CDR3 protein: CASRHRAVGNEQFF
clone size: .
V gene: TRBV27
D gene: .
J gene: TRBJ2-1

CDR3 DNA: TGTGCCAGCAGCTTTTACGCGCGCTACGAGCAGTACTTC
CDR3 protein: CASSFYARYEQYF
clone size: .
V gene: TRBV7-2
D gene: .
J gene: TRBJ2-7

CDR3 DNA: TGTGCCAGCTCACCTACCACCGGGGGGAGGGAGCAGTACTTC
CDR3 protein: CASSPTTGGREQYF
clone size: .
V gene: TRBV18
D gene: TRBD2
J gene: TRBJ2-7

CDR3 DNA: TGTGCCAGTAGGACGGCGGCAGCGGGAGGGCCGTACGAGCAGTACTTC
CDR3 protein: CASRTAAAGGPYEQYF
clone size: .
V gene: TRBV19
D gene: TRBD2
J gene: TRBJ2-7

CDR3 DNA: TGTGCCAGCAGCTTCGAGCCCCCGACTATCTACACAGATACGCAGTATTTT
CDR3 protein: CASSFEPPTIYTDTQYF
clone size: once
V gene: TRBV7-8
D gene: .
J gene: TRBJ2-3

CDR3 DNA: TGTGCCAGCAGTGACTCAGGGGAGGGAACCGGGGAGCTGTTTTTT
CDR3 protein: CASSDSGEGTGELFF
clone size: .
V gene: TRBV6-1
D gene: .
J gene: TRBJ2-2

CDR3 DNA: TGTGCCAGCAGCTTCGGGGGCCGGGGGGTTCAGCAGTACTTC
CDR3 protein: CASSFGGRGVQQYF
clone size: .
V gene: TRBV7-9
D gene: .
J gene: TRBJ2-7

CDR3 DNA: TGCAGCGCCTGGGACAGGGGCCTCTACGAGCAGTACTTC
CDR3 protein: CSAWDRGLYEQYF
clone size: .
V gene: TRBV29-1
D gene: TRBD1
J gene: TRBJ2-7

CDR3 DNA: TGTGCCAGCAGCTCGAGGAAAAGCTCCTACAATGAGCAGTTCTTC
CDR3 protein: CASSSRKSSYNEQFF
clone size: .
V gene: TRBV5-4
D gene: .
J gene: TRBJ2-1

CDR3 DNA: TGTGCCTGGAGTGTACGGAGCGGGATCTCCTACAATGAGCAGTTCTTC
CDR3 protein: CAWSVRSGISYNEQFF
clone size: .
V gene: TRBV30
D gene: TRBD2
J gene: TRBJ2-1

CDR3 DNA: TGTGCCAGCAGTGAGCGGGAGGGCCAATACGAGCAGTACTTC
CDR3 protein: CASSEREGQYEQYF
clone size: .
V gene: TRBV6-1
D gene: TRBD2
J gene: TRBJ2-7

CDR3 DNA: TGTGCCACCAGCAGAGATAGGGGCAGAGATACGCAGTATTTT
CDR3 protein: CATSRDRGRDTQYF
clone size: .
V gene: TRBV15
D gene: .
J gene: TRBJ2-3

CDR3 DNA: TGTGCCAGCAGCGAGAGGAATGAGCAGTTCTTC
CDR3 protein: CASSERNEQFF
clone size: .
V gene: TRBV6-1
D gene: .
J gene: TRBJ2-1

CDR3 DNA: TGTGCCAGTAGTAGCCCGCGACAGGGGGCAGGAGAGACCCAGTACTTC
CDR3 protein: CASSSPRQGAGETQYF
clone size: .
V gene: TRBV19
D gene: TRBD1
J gene: TRBJ2-5

CDR3 DNA: TGTGCCAGCAGTTCCAGGGACAGATATAGCAATCAGCCCCAGCATTTT
CDR3 protein: CASSSRDRYSNQPQHF
clone size: .
V gene: TRBV6-6
D gene: TRBD1
J gene: TRBJ1-5

CDR3 DNA: TGTGCCAGCAGTTCGAGGGACAACACGAACACTGAAGCTTTCTTT
CDR3 protein: CASSSRDNTNTEAFF
clone size: .
V gene: TRBV6-1
D gene: .
J gene: TRBJ1-1

CDR3 DNA: TGTGCCAGCAGCCAAGGGATCGGGACAGGGAGCAATGAGCAGTTCTTC
CDR3 protein: CASSQGIGTGSNEQFF
clone size: once
V gene: TRBV4-2
D gene: TRBD1
J gene: TRBJ2-1

CDR3 DNA: TGCGCCAGCAGCTTCGGTAACAGTTACAATGAGCAGTTCTTC
CDR3 protein: CASSFGNSYNEQFF
clone size: few
V gene: TRBV5-1
D gene: .
J gene: TRBJ2-1